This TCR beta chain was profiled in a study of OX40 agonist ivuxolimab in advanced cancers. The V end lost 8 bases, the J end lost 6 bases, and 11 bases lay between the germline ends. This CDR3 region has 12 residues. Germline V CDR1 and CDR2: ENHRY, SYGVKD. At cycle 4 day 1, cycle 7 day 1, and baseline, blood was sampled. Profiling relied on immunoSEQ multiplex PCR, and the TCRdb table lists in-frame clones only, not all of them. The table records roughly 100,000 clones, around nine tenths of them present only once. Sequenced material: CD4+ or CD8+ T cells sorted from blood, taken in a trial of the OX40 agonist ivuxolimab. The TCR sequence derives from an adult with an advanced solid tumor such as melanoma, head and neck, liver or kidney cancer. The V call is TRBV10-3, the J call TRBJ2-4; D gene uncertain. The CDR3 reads CAIGMDPNIQYF. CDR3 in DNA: TGTGCCATCGGGATGGACCCAAACATTCAGTACTTC.